These T cell receptor beta chains were read from a single sample in a study of blood T cell repertoires in COVID-19. This table comes from immunoSEQ multiplex PCR, and its TCRdb copy is limited to in-frame clones, with some not included. The repertoire holds roughly 270,000 clones, with 85% as singletons. The specimen was PBMCs or T cells enriched from blood (not recorded which). The receptor set was obtained from a woman in her 50s who had recovered from COVID-19. Each CDR3 is given with its conserved first and last residue. A D gene is named only where the DNA matches it firmly. The size field is filled for only some rows; it gives once, few, many or a size class.

d_call: TRBD2; v_call: TRBV4-2; clone_size: once; j_call: TRBJ2-1; cdr3_aa: CASSQDPGTSVYNEQFF; cdr3_nt: TGTGCCAGCAGCCAAGATCCGGGGACTAGTGTCTACAATGAGCAGTTCTTC
d_call: TRBD2; v_call: TRBV6-5; clone_size: NA; j_call: TRBJ2-1; cdr3_aa: CASSSTSGGHYNEQFF; cdr3_nt: TGTGCCAGCAGTTCGACTAGCGGGGGCCATTACAATGAGCAGTTCTTC
d_call: NA; v_call: TRBV7-2; clone_size: NA; j_call: TRBJ1-1; cdr3_aa: CASSLTSTGEAFF; cdr3_nt: TGTGCCAGCAGCTTAACCTCGACAGGAGAAGCTTTCTTT
d_call: NA; v_call: TRBV4-1; clone_size: NA; j_call: TRBJ1-1; cdr3_aa: CASSLGHQNTEAFF; cdr3_nt: TGCGCCAGCAGCTTGGGACACCAGAACACTGAAGCTTTCTTT
d_call: NA; v_call: TRBV2; clone_size: NA; j_call: TRBJ1-5; cdr3_aa: CASTNSNQPQHF; cdr3_nt: TGTGCCAGCACAAATAGCAATCAGCCCCAGCATTTT
d_call: TRBD2; v_call: TRBV2; clone_size: NA; j_call: TRBJ2-7; cdr3_aa: CASSLTSGSIYEQYF; cdr3_nt: TGTGCCAGCAGCCTCACTAGCGGGAGTATCTACGAGCAGTACTTC
d_call: TRBD2; v_call: TRBV19; clone_size: once; j_call: TRBJ2-3; cdr3_aa: CASSVGPSGVTDTQYF; cdr3_nt: TGTGCCAGTAGCGTAGGACCTAGCGGGGTCACAGATACGCAGTATTTT
d_call: NA; v_call: TRBV18; clone_size: NA; j_call: TRBJ1-3; cdr3_aa: CASSPLGQNMITPGNTIYF; cdr3_nt: TGTGCCAGCTCACCACTGGGGCAGAACATGATAACTCCTGGAAACACCATATATTTT
d_call: NA; v_call: TRBV18; clone_size: NA; j_call: TRBJ1-6; cdr3_aa: CASSTSSYNSPLHF; cdr3_nt: TGTGCCAGCTCCACAAGCTCCTATAATTCACCCCTCCACTTT
d_call: NA; v_call: TRBV5-1; clone_size: few; j_call: TRBJ1-1; cdr3_aa: CASRTGDLAQAFF; cdr3_nt: TGCGCCAGCAGGACAGGCGACCTTGCGCAAGCTTTCTTT
d_call: TRBD1; v_call: TRBV3-1/TRBV3-2; clone_size: NA; j_call: TRBJ2-7; cdr3_aa: CASSPYRGNHYEQYF; cdr3_nt: TGTGCCAGCAGCCCCTACAGGGGAAATCACTACGAGCAGTACTTC
d_call: NA; v_call: TRBV10-1; clone_size: once; j_call: TRBJ1-5; cdr3_aa: CASSAQGNQPQHF; cdr3_nt: TGCGCCAGCAGTGCGCAGGGTAATCAGCCCCAGCATTTT
d_call: NA; v_call: TRBV18; clone_size: NA; j_call: TRBJ2-5; cdr3_aa: CASSPGQQETQYF; cdr3_nt: TGTGCCAGCTCACCTGGACAGCAAGAGACCCAGTACTTC
d_call: TRBD1; v_call: TRBV5-1; clone_size: NA; j_call: TRBJ1-2; cdr3_aa: CASSWNPGTGSFLYGYTF; cdr3_nt: TGCGCCAGCAGCTGGAATCCCGGGACAGGGTCCTTCCTCTATGGCTACACCTTC
d_call: NA; v_call: TRBV5-1; clone_size: NA; j_call: TRBJ1-6; cdr3_aa: CASSPTTMTTGSPLHF; cdr3_nt: TGCGCCAGCAGTCCCACTACCATGACCACAGGATCACCCCTCCACTTT
d_call: TRBD1; v_call: TRBV6-5; clone_size: few; j_call: TRBJ1-1; cdr3_aa: CASSPPGTANTEAFF; cdr3_nt: TGTGCCAGCAGTCCACCCGGGACAGCGAATACTGAAGCTTTCTTT
d_call: TRBD1; v_call: TRBV18; clone_size: NA; j_call: TRBJ1-1; cdr3_aa: CASSSGQGSNTEAFF; cdr3_nt: TGTGCCAGCTCCTCGGGACAGGGATCAAACACTGAAGCTTTCTTT
d_call: NA; v_call: TRBV5-8; clone_size: few; j_call: TRBJ2-7; cdr3_aa: CASRGLYEQYF; cdr3_nt: TGTGCCAGCAGAGGACTGTACGAGCAGTACTTC
d_call: TRBD1; v_call: TRBV9; clone_size: NA; j_call: TRBJ1-6; cdr3_aa: CASSARDRGNSPLHF; cdr3_nt: TGTGCCAGCAGCGCGAGGGACAGGGGGAATTCACCCCTCCACTTT
d_call: NA; v_call: TRBV10-2; clone_size: NA; j_call: TRBJ2-7; cdr3_aa: CASREWRYEQYF; cdr3_nt: TGCGCCAGCAGGGAATGGCGGTACGAGCAGTACTTC
d_call: NA; v_call: TRBV7-2; clone_size: once; j_call: TRBJ1-2; cdr3_aa: CASTHRGSGYGYTF; cdr3_nt: TGTGCCAGCACCCATAGGGGGAGTGGCTATGGCTACACCTTC
d_call: NA; v_call: TRBV19; clone_size: NA; j_call: TRBJ2-3; cdr3_aa: CASSPGTDTQYF; cdr3_nt: TGTGCCAGTAGTCCCGGCACAGATACGCAGTATTTT
d_call: NA; v_call: TRBV3-1/TRBV3-2; clone_size: NA; j_call: TRBJ1-3; cdr3_aa: CASSQGQRSGNTIYF; cdr3_nt: TGTGCCAGCAGCCAAGGACAGCGCTCTGGAAACACCATATATTTT
d_call: TRBD2; v_call: TRBV30; clone_size: NA; j_call: TRBJ2-1; cdr3_aa: CAWSVQAGGNEQFF; cdr3_nt: TGTGCCTGGAGTGTACAAGCGGGAGGTAATGAGCAGTTCTTC
d_call: NA; v_call: TRBV11-3; clone_size: NA; j_call: TRBJ2-7; cdr3_aa: CASSIGEAYEQYF; cdr3_nt: TGTGCCAGCAGCATAGGGGAGGCCTACGAGCAGTACTTC
d_call: TRBD2; v_call: TRBV27; clone_size: NA; j_call: TRBJ2-1; cdr3_aa: CASSLSSGETYNEQFF; cdr3_nt: TGTGCCAGCAGTTTATCTAGCGGGGAGACCTACAATGAGCAGTTCTTC
d_call: NA; v_call: TRBV21-1; clone_size: once; j_call: TRBJ1-1; cdr3_aa: CASKGTGRKNTEAFF; cdr3_nt: TGTGCCAGCAAAGGGACAGGGAGGAAGAACACTGAAGCTTTCTTT
d_call: TRBD2; v_call: TRBV18; clone_size: NA; j_call: TRBJ2-3; cdr3_aa: CASSQGAAGGPSDTQYF; cdr3_nt: TGTGCCAGCTCCCAGGGTGCAGCGGGAGGGCCCTCAGATACGCAGTATTTT
d_call: NA; v_call: TRBV5-1; clone_size: NA; j_call: TRBJ1-2; cdr3_aa: CASSFVTEGYGYTF; cdr3_nt: TGCGCCAGCAGCTTTGTGACGGAGGGGTATGGCTACACCTTC
d_call: NA; v_call: TRBV18; clone_size: once; j_call: TRBJ1-4; cdr3_aa: CASSPDRLNEKLFF; cdr3_nt: TGTGCCAGCTCACCGGACAGACTTAATGAAAAACTGTTTTTT
d_call: NA; v_call: TRBV27; clone_size: few; j_call: TRBJ2-5; cdr3_aa: CASSRRGGGPTWETQYF; cdr3_nt: TGTGCCAGCAGCCGAAGGGGGGGAGGGCCTACCTGGGAGACCCAGTACTTC
d_call: NA; v_call: TRBV5-1; clone_size: few; j_call: TRBJ1-1; cdr3_aa: CASSLEGRNTEAFF; cdr3_nt: TGCGCCAGCAGCTTGGAAGGGAGGAACACTGAAGCTTTCTTT
d_call: NA; v_call: TRBV10-1; clone_size: NA; j_call: TRBJ1-1; cdr3_aa: CASSRNLDAEAFF; cdr3_nt: TGCGCCAGCAGCCGAAATCTAGACGCTGAAGCTTTCTTT
d_call: TRBD1; v_call: TRBV6-2/TRBV6-3; clone_size: once; j_call: TRBJ1-2; cdr3_aa: CASSYGAGGGSYGYTF; cdr3_nt: TGTGCCAGCAGTTACGGCGCAGGGGGCGGGAGCTATGGCTACACCTTC
d_call: NA; v_call: TRBV7-2; clone_size: NA; j_call: TRBJ2-2; cdr3_aa: CASSFFGSRNTGELFF; cdr3_nt: TGTGCCAGCAGCTTTTTCGGGTCTAGAAACACCGGGGAGCTGTTTTTT
d_call: TRBD1; v_call: TRBV19; clone_size: NA; j_call: TRBJ1-2; cdr3_aa: CASSPGLGQGNYGYTF; cdr3_nt: TGTGCCAGTAGCCCAGGACTTGGACAGGGGAACTATGGCTACACCTTC
d_call: NA; v_call: TRBV5-1; clone_size: NA; j_call: TRBJ2-1; cdr3_aa: CASSLQGGSYNEQFF; cdr3_nt: TGCGCCAGCAGCTTACAGGGTGGGTCCTACAATGAGCAGTTCTTC
d_call: TRBD2; v_call: TRBV7-6; clone_size: many; j_call: TRBJ2-5; cdr3_aa: CASSPGTSGAETQYF; cdr3_nt: TGTGCCAGCTCACCCGGGACTAGCGGGGCGGAGACCCAGTACTTC
d_call: NA; v_call: TRBV7-9; clone_size: NA; j_call: TRBJ2-1; cdr3_aa: CASSLAEHEQFF; cdr3_nt: TGTGCCAGCAGCTTAGCGGAGCATGAGCAGTTCTTC
d_call: TRBD1; v_call: TRBV24-1; clone_size: NA; j_call: TRBJ1-1; cdr3_aa: CATSDSGQGAIDTEAFF; cdr3_nt: TGTGCCACCAGTGATTCGGGACAGGGGGCCATCGACACTGAAGCTTTCTTT
d_call: NA; v_call: TRBV5-6; clone_size: few; j_call: TRBJ1-1; cdr3_aa: CASSFGRGATEAFF; cdr3_nt: TGTGCCAGCAGCTTTGGGCGGGGGGCCACTGAAGCTTTCTTT
d_call: TRBD1; v_call: TRBV18; clone_size: NA; j_call: TRBJ1-1; cdr3_aa: CASSPYRGQDTEAFF; cdr3_nt: TGTGCCAGCTCACCGTACAGGGGGCAGGACACTGAAGCTTTCTTT
d_call: NA; v_call: TRBV5-6; clone_size: NA; j_call: TRBJ2-7; cdr3_aa: CASSHGSRVSYEQYF; cdr3_nt: TGTGCCAGCAGCCACGGGTCCAGGGTGTCCTACGAGCAGTACTTC
d_call: NA; v_call: TRBV18; clone_size: NA; j_call: TRBJ1-1; cdr3_aa: CASSPAENTEAFF; cdr3_nt: TGTGCCAGCTCACCAGCAGAGAACACTGAAGCTTTCTTT
d_call: TRBD2; v_call: TRBV19; clone_size: NA; j_call: TRBJ2-3; cdr3_aa: CASSIDRLASDTQYF; cdr3_nt: TGTGCCAGTAGTATAGATCGACTAGCGTCAGATACGCAGTATTTT